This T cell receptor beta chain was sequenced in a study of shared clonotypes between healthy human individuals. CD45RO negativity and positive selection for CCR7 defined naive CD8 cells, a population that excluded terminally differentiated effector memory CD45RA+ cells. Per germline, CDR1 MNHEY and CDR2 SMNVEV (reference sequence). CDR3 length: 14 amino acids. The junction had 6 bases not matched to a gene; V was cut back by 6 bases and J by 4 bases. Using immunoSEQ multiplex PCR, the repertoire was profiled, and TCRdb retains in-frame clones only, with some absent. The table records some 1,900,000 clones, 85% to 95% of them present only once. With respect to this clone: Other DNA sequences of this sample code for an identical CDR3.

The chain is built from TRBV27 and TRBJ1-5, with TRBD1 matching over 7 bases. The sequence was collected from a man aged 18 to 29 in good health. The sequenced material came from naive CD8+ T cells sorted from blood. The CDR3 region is CASSPIQGNQPQHF. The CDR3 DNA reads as TGTGCCAGCAGCCCAATACAGGGGAATCAGCCCCAGCATTTT.